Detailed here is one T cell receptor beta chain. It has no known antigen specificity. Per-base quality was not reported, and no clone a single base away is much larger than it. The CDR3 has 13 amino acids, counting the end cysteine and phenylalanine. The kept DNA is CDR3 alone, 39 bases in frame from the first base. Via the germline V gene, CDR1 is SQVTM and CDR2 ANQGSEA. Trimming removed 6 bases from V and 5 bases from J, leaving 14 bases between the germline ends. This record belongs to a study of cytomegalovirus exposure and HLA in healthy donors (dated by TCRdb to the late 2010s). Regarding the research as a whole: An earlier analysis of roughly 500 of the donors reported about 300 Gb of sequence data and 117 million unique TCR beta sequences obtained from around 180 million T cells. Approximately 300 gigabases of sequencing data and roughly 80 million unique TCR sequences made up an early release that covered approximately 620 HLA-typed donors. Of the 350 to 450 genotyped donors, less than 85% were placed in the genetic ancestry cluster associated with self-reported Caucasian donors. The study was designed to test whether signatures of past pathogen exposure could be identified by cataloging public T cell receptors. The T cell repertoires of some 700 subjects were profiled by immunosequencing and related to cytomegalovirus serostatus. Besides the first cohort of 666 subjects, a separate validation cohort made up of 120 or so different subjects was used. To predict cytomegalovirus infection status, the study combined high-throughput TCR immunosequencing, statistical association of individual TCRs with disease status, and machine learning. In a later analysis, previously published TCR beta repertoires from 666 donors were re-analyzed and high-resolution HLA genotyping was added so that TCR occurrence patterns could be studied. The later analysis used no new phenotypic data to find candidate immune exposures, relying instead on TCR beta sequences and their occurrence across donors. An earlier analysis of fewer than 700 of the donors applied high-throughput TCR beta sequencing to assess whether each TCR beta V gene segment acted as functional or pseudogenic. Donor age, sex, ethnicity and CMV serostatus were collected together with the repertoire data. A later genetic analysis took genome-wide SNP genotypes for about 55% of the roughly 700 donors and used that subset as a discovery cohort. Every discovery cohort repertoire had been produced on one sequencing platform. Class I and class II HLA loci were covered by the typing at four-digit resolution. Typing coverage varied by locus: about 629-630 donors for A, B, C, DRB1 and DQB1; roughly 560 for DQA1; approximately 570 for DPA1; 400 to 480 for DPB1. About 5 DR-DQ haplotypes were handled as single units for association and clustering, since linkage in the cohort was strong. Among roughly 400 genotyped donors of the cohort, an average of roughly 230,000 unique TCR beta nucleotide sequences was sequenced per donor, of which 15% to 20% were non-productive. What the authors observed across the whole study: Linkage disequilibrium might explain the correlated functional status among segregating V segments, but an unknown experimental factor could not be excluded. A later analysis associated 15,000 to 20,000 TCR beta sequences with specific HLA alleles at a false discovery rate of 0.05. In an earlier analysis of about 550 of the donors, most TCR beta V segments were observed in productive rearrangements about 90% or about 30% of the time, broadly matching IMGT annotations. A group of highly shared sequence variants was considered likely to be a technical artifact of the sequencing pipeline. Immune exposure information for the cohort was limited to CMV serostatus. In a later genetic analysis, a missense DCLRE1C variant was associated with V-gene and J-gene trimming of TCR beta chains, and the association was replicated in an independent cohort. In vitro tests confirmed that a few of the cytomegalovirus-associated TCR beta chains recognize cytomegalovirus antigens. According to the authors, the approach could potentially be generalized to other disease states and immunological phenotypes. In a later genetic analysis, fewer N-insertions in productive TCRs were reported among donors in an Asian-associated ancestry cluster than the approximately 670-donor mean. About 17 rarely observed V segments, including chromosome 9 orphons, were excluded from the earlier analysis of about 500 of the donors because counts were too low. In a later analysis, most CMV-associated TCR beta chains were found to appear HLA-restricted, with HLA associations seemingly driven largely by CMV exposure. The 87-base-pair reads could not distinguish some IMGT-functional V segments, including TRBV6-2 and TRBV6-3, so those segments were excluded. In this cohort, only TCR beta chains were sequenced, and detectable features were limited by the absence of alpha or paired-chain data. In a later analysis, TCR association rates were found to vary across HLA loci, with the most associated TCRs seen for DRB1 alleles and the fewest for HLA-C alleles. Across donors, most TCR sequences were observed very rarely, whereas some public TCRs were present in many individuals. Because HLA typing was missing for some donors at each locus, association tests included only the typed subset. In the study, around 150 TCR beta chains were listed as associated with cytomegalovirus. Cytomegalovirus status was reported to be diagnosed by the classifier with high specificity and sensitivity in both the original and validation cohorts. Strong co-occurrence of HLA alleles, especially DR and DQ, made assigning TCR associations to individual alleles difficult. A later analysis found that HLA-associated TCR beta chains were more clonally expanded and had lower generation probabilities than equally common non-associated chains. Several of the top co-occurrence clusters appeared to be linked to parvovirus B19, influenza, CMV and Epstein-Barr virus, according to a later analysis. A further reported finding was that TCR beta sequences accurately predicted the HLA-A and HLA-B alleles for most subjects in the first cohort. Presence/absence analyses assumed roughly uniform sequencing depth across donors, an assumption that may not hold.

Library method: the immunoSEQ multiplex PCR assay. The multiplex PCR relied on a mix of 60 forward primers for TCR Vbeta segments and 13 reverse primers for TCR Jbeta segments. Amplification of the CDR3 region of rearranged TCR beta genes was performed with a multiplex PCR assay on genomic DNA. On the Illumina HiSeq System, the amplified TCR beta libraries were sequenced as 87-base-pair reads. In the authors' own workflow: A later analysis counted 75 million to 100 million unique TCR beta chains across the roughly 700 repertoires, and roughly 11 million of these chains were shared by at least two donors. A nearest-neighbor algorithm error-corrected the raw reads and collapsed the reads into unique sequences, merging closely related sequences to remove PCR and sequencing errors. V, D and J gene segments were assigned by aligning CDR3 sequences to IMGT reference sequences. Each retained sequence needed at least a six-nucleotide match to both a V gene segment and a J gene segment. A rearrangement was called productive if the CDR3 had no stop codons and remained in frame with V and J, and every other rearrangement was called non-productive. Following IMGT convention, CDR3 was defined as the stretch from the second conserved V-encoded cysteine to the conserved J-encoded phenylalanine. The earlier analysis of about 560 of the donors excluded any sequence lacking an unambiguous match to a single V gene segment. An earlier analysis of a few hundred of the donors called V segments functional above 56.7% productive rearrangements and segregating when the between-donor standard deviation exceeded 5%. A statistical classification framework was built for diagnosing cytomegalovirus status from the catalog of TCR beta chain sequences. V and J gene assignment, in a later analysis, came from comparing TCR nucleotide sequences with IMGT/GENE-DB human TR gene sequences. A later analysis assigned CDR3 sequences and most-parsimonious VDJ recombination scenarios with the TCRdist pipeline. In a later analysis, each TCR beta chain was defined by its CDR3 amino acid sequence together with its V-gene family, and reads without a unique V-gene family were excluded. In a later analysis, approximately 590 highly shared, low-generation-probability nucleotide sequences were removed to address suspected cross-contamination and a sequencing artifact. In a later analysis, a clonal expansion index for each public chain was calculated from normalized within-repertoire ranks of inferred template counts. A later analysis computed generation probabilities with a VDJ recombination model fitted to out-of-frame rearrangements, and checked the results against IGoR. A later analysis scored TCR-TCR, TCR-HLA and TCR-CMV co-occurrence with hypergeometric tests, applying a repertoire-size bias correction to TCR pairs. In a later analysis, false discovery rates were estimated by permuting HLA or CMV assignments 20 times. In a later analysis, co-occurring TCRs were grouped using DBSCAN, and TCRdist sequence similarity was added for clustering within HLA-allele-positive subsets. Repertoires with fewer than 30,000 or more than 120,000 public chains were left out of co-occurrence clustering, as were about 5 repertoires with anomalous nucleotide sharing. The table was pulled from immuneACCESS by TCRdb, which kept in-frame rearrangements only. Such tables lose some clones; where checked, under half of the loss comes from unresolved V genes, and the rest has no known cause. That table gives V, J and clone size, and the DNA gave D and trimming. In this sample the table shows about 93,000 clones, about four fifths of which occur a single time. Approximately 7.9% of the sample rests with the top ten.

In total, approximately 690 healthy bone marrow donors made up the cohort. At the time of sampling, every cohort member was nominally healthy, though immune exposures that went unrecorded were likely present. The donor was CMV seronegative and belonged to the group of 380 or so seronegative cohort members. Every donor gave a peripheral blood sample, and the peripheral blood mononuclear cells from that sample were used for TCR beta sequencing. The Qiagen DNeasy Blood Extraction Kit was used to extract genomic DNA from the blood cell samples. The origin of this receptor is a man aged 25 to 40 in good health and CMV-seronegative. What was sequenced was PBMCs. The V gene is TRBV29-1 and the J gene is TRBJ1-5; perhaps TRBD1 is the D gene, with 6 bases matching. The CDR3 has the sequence CSVAQGRDQPQHF. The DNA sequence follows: TGCAGCGTCGCACAGGGACGGGATCAGCCCCAGCATTTT.